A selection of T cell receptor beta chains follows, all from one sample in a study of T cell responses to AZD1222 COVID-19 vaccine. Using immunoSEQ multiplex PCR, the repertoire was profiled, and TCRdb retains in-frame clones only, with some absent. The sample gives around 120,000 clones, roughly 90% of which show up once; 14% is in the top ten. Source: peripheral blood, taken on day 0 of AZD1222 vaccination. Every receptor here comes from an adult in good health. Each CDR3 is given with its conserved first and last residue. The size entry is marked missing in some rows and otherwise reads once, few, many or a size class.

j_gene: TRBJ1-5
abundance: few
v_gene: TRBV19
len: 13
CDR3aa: CASSGDIRQPQHF

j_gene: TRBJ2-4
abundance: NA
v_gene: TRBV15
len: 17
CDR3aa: CATSRDREQGAKNIQYF

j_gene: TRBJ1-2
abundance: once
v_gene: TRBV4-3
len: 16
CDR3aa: CASSQDRAKTSYGYTF

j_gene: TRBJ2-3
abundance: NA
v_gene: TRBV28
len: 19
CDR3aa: CASSLRTLPTSGLADTQYF

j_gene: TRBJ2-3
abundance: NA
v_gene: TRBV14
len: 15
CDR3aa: CASSQISLTTDTQYF

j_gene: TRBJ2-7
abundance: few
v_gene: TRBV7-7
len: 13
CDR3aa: CASSPEKGGEQYF

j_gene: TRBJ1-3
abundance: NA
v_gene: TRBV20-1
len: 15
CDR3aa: CSASPGTGTGNTIYF

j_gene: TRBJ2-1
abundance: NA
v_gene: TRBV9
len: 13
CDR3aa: CASSRILGDEQFF

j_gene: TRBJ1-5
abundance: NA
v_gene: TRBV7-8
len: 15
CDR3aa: CASSPGDRNNQPQHF

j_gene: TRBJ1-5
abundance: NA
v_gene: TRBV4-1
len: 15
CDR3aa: CASSFLQGMGQPQHF

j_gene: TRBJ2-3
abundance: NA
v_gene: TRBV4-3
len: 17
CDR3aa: CASSQEGLREYPDTQYF

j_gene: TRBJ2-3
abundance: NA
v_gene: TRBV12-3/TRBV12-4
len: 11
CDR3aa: CASSTRHTQYF

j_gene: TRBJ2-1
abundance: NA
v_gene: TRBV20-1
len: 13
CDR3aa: CSASQGGLIEQFF

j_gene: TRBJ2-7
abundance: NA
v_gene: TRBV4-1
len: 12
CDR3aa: CATRGSSYEQYF

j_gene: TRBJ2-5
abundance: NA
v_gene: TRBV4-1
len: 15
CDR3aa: CASSQEPLGQETQYF

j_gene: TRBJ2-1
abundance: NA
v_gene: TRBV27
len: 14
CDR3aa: CASWDRLDYNEQFF

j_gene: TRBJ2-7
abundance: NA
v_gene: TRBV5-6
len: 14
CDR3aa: CASSLVTRRDEQYF

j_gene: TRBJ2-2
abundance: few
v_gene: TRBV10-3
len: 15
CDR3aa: CAISEWGRIVGELFF

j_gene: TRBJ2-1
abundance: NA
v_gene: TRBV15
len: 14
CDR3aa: CATSETGTSIEQFF

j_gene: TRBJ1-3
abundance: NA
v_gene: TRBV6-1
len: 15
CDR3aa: CASSEVMSPGNTIYF

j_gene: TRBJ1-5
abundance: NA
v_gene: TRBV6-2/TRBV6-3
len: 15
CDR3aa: CASSRRTDSNQPQHF